The 17 T cell receptor beta chains given below trace back to one sample, sequenced in a study of blood T cell repertoires in COVID-19. The repertoire was sequenced with immunoSEQ multiplex PCR; TCRdb's copy has only in-frame clones and lacks some. The table includes about 320,000 clones, more than 90% detected once. Sequencing was carried out using PBMCs or T cells enriched from blood (not recorded which). The receptors come from a woman in her 30s who had been exposed to COVID-19.

V is TRBV11-2 and J is TRBJ2-2; D gene unclear. The ends were cut back, 3 bases at V and 3 bases at J, with 5 bases in the middle. This CDR3 is built from 13 residues. Germline values: CDR1 SGHAT, CDR2 FQNNGV. CDR3 sequence (DNA): TGTGCCAGCAGCTTCACAGACACCGGGGAGCTGTTTTTT. The encoded protein is CASSFTDTGELFF.

A single count supports this clone. V gene TRBV29-1 combines with J gene TRBJ1-3; TRBD1 aligns across 8 bases. The germline CDR1 and CDR2 sequences are SQVTM and ANQGSEA. The V gene end was trimmed by 4 bases and the J gene end by 3 bases; junction bases not matched to a gene: 2. CDR3 length equals 13 residues. The CDR3 sequence: CSVGQGLGNTIYF. Written as DNA, the CDR3 is TGCAGCGTTGGACAGGGGCTTGGAAACACCATATATTTT.

Here the CDR3 DNA reads TGTGCCAGCAGCGATTCAGGACAGGGGAGGCATGGCTACACCTTC. This gives the protein CASSDSGQGRHGYTF. The V gene is TRBV5-4, the J gene TRBJ1-2; 9 nucleotides match TRBD1. V was pared by 4 bases and J by 6 bases, with 10 bases of the junction left unmatched. CDR1 is SGHNT, CDR2 YYREEE, per germline (reference sequence). The CDR3 sequence is 15 residues long.

The chain uses TRBV12-5 and TRBJ2-4; possibly TRBD1 for D (6 bases). The CDR3 runs 17 residues. Per the germline V gene, CDR1 is LGHNT and CDR2 is FRNRAP. V was cut by 6 bases and J by 0 bases, with 18 bases left in between. CDR3 sequence reads: CASGLRTVDLAKNIQYF. For the CDR3, the DNA is TGTGCTAGTGGACTGAGGACAGTAGATCTAGCCAAAAACATTCAGTACTTC.

The V call is TRBV4-1, the J call TRBJ2-5; D might be TRBD2 (6 bases). Germline CDR1 MGHRA, CDR2 YSYEKL. CDR3 size: 16 residues. Between the trimmed V and J ends, which lost 0 bases and 5 bases, there was a span of 16 bases. The CDR3 DNA reads TGCGCCAGCAGCCAAGAGCGGGGCGGGGTGGGTGAGACCCAGTACTTC. Translation gives CASSQERGGVGETQYF.

This rearrangement joins TRBV12-3 or TRBV12-4 to TRBJ2-7, with D possibly TRBD2 on 6 matching bases. The CDR3 runs to 11 residues. The V gene lost 5 bases and the J gene lost 6 bases, with 8 bases spanning the gap. The CDR3 reads CASSTGLEQYF. The CDR3 DNA reads TGTGCCAGCAGTACGGGACTCGAGCAGTACTTC.

The chain has TRBV4-1 and TRBJ2-5; TRBD2 might be the D (6 bases). CDR3 length: 15 amino acids. CDR1 and CDR2 from the germline V gene are MGHRA and YSYEKL. V shed 1 base and J shed 2 bases, with 11 bases lying between them. The CDR3 protein is CASSQGPGVQETQYF. The DNA for the CDR3 is TGCGCCAGCAGCCAAGGCCCGGGGGTACAAGAGACCCAGTACTTC.

This chain joins TRBV19 and TRBJ1-5; D is perhaps TRBD1 (5 bases). Deletions cut 1 base from V and 2 bases from J, with 12 bases between. The CDR3 loop spans 16 amino acids. From germline, CDR1 is LNHDA and CDR2 SQIVND (reference sequence). The CDR3 loop is CASSIANGARNQPQHF. The CDR3 DNA sequence: TGTGCCAGTAGTATAGCGAATGGGGCACGCAATCAGCCCCAGCATTTT. The variable domain in full, completed from reference TRBV19 and TRBJ1-5, reads DGGITQSPKYLFRKEGQNVTLSCEQNLNHDAMYWYRQDPGQGLRLIYYSQIVNDFQKGDIAEGYSVSREKKESFPLTVTSAQKNPTAFYLCASSIANGARNQPQHFGDGTRLSIL.

This clone appeared a single time. The chain employs TRBV6-4 and TRBJ1-6; 11 bases map to TRBD1. Germline values: CDR1 MRHNA, CDR2 SNTAGT. The CDR3 loop spans 17 amino acids. J lost 8 bases, V lost 0 bases, and 6 bases had no gene match. CDR3 in amino acids: CASSDSWTGGADSPLHF. The DNA of the CDR3 is TGTGCCAGCAGTGACTCTTGGACAGGGGGCGCGGATTCACCCCTCCACTTT.

This chain connects TRBV5-5 to TRBJ2-7; 7 nucleotides match TRBD1. CDR1 is SGHKS, CDR2 YYEKEE, per germline (reference sequence). Trimming at V came to 4 bases and at J to 2 bases, leaving 6 bases not matched to a gene. This CDR3 spans 14 amino acids. CDR3 protein: CASSGTVYPYEQYF. CDR3 nucleotide sequence: TGTGCCAGCAGCGGGACAGTGTATCCCTACGAGCAGTACTTC.

This chain uses TRBV3-1 (or the pseudogene TRBV3-2) with TRBJ1-4; 8 bases agree with TRBD1. Trimming took 5 bases from V and 4 from J; bases not matched to a gene: 3. This CDR3 comprises 14 residues. Germline V lookup: CDR1 LGHDT, CDR2 YNNKEL (reference sequence). The CDR3 protein is CASSYTGGNEKLFF. The CDR3 DNA reads TGTGCCAGCAGCTACACAGGGGGTAATGAAAAACTGTTTTTT.

The CDR3, as DNA: TGTGCCAGCAGCGGGGCCCCCGGAGACAGTCTTAATTCACCCCTCCACTTT. Translating it yields CASSGAPGDSLNSPLHF. The chain couples TRBV7-9 to TRBJ1-6, with D perhaps matching TRBD1 (5 bases). This CDR3 comprises 17 residues. Trimming removed 5 bases at V and 6 bases at J, with 20 bases between. Germline loops: CDR1 SEHNR, CDR2 FQNEAQ (reference sequence).

The chain is built from TRBV6-5 and TRBJ1-2; D call uncertain. CDR1 is MNHEY and CDR2 is SVGAGI in the germline V gene. CDR3 length equals 11 residues. The germline V and J ends were trimmed by 4 bases and 8 bases, with 8 bases remaining between them. CDR3 amino acids: CASSLGRGYTF. The DNA of the CDR3 is TGTGCCAGCAGTTTGGGCCGCGGCTACACCTTC.

V usage is TRBV2 and J usage is TRBJ2-3; 12 bases agree with TRBD2. Trimming took 5 bases from V and 11 from J; bases not matched to a gene: 11. Germline V gives CDR1 SNHLY, CDR2 FYNNEI. There are 15 residues in the CDR3. The CDR3 sequence: CASSLTSGGSSGQYF. The CDR3, as DNA: TGTGCCAGCAGTCTTACTAGCGGGGGGAGCTCGGGGCAGTATTTT.

V and J are TRBV10-2 and TRBJ1-6, with D possibly being TRBD1 (6 bases). The CDR3 spans 15 residues. Germline V CDR1 and CDR2: WSHSY, SAAADI. Trimming cost V 7 bases and J 0 bases, with 10 bases left between them. CDR3 in DNA: TGCGCCAGCACAAGGGGGAGCTCCTATAATTCACCCCTCCACTTT. This codes for CASTRGSSYNSPLHF.

This clone was counted once. This chain links TRBV9 with TRBJ2-5; D unresolved. Germline loops: CDR1 SGDLS, CDR2 YYNGEE. V dropped 4 bases and J dropped 2 bases, with 15 bases sitting between them. The CDR3 contains 15 residues. The CDR3 loop reads CASSPGFRLQETQYF. CDR3 nucleotide sequence: TGTGCCAGCAGCCCAGGTTTCAGGCTGCAAGAGACCCAGTACTTC.

V is TRBV4-1 and J is TRBJ1-1; D gene uncertain. The CDR3 covers 13 residues. Germline loops: CDR1 MGHRA, CDR2 YSYEKL. Trimming removed 4 bases from V and 4 bases from J, with 10 bases in between. CDR3 in amino acids: CASSPSWATEAFF. For the CDR3, the DNA is TGCGCCAGCAGCCCCAGCTGGGCCACTGAAGCTTTCTTT.